This paragraph covers one T cell receptor beta chain sequence. Produced via immunoSEQ multiplex PCR; TCRdb's table is partial and in-frame only. The sample carries more than 95,000 clones, 83% recorded once. This sample was taken from a study of control samples from healthy donors and cancer patients. Germline-derived CDR1 and CDR2 are SGHTA and FQGNSA. V lost 6 bases, J lost 6 bases, and 6 bases lay in between. This CDR3 region has 12 residues. The chain carries TRBV7-2 and TRBJ1-6; unclear D gene. Sequencing was performed on blood. This receptor was taken from a woman between 50 and 59 years old in good health. DNA of the CDR3: TGTGCCAGCAGTGCTCCTAATTCACCCCTCCACTTT. This sequence encodes CASSAPNSPLHF.